The entry below gives a single T cell receptor beta chain sequence along with its context. V trimming: 1 base; J trimming: 3 bases; junction bases outside the gene matches: 9. The CDR3 contains 17 residues. Per the germline V gene, CDR1 is SGHRS and CDR2 is YFSETQ. The sample is drawn from a study of cytomegalovirus exposure and HLA in healthy donors. PCR involved 60 Vbeta and 13 Jbeta primers. Some clones are missing from TCRdb's copy, which holds only in-frame ones; the method was immunoSEQ multiplex PCR. The sample records some 130,000 clones, approximately 60% being singletons. V gene TRBV5-1 combines with J gene TRBJ2-1; 8 bases fit TRBD2. This receptor was obtained from a human donor in good health. Sequences were obtained from PBMCs. CDR3 in DNA: TGCGCCAGCAGCTTGTCCCCCGTAGCGGGACTCTACAATGAGCAGTTCTTC. Its protein is CASSLSPVAGLYNEQFF.